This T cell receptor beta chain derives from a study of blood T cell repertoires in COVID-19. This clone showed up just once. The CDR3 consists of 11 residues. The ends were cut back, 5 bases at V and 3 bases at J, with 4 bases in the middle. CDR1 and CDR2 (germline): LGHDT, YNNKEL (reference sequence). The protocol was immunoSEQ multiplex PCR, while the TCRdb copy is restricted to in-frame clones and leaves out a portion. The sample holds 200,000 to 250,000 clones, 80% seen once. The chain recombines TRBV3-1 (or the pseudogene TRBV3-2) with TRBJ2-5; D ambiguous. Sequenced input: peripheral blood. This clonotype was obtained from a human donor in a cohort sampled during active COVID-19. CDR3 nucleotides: TGTGCCAGCAGCATAAAAGAGACCCAGTACTTC. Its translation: CASSIKETQYF.